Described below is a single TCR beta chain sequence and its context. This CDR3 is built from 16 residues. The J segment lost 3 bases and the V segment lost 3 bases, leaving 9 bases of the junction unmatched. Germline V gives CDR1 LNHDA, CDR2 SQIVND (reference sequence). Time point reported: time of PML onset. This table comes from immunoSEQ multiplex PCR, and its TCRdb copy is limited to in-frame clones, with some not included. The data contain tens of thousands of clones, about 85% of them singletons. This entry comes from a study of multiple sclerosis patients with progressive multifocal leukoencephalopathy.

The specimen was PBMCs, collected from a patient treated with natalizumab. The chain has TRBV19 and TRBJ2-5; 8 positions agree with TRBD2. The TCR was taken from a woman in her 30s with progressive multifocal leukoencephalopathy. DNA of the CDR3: TGTGCCAGTAGTATCGGAGCGGGAGCGGGGGAAGAGACCCAGTACTTC. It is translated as CASSIGAGAGEETQYF.